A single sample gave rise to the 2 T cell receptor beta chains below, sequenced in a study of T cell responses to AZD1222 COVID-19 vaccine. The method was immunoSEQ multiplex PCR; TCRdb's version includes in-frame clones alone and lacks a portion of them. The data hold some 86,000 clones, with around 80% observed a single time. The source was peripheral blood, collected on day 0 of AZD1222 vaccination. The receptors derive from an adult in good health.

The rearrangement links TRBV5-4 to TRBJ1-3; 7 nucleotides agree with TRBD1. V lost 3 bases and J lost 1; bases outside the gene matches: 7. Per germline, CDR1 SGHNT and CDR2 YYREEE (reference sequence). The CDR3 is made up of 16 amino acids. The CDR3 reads CASSSDREGSGNTIYF. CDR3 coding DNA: TGTGCCAGCAGCTCCGACAGGGAAGGGTCTGGAAACACCATATATTTT.

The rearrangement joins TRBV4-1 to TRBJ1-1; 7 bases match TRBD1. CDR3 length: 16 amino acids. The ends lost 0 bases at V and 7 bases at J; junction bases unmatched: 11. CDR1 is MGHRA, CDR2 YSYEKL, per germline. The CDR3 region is CASSQEAATGRSEAFF. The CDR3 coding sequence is TGCGCCAGCAGCCAAGAGGCGGCGACAGGGCGGAGTGAAGCTTTCTTT.